The 14 T cell receptor beta chains given below trace back to one sample, sequenced in a study of PD-L1 blockade in urothelial cancer. Clones were read by immunoSEQ multiplex PCR, and TCRdb kept only the in-frame ones, dropping some. The sample yields roughly 40,000 clones, over 65% seen once. The sequencing here drew on PBMCs, taken around atezolizumab (anti-PD-L1) treatment. All receptors derive from a man aged 70-80 years with urothelial cancer.

This sequence joins TRBV6-1 and TRBJ1-5; D remains unclear. The CDR3 loop spans 12 amino acids. V lost 3 bases to trimming and J lost 8 bases, with 8 bases between them. Germline CDR1 is MNHNS and CDR2 is SASEGT. The CDR3 DNA is TGTGCCAGCAGTGATCGGGGAGAGCCCCAGCATTTT. Protein sequence: CASSDRGEPQHF.

The chain recombines TRBV7-9 with TRBJ2-3; TRBD1 matches 8 bases. After removal of 1 base from V and 3 bases from J, the junction contained 3 bases not matched to a gene. The CDR3 is 15 amino acids. Germline lookup yields CDR1 SEHNR and CDR2 FQNEAQ (reference sequence). DNA for the CDR3: TGTGCCAGCAGCTTAGGGACAGGGCGGACAGATACGCAGTATTTT. Protein sequence: CASSLGTGRTDTQYF.

The sample holds one count of this clone. J is TRBJ2-1 and V is TRBV5-4; 7 bases match TRBD1. Germline values: CDR1 SGHNT, CDR2 YYREEE (reference sequence). V dropped 2 bases and J dropped 4; count of bases not matched to a gene: 6. The CDR3 is 15 residues long. The CDR3 sequence: CASSLGQVVYNEQFF. The DNA for the CDR3 is TGTGCCAGCAGCTTAGGACAGGTCGTATACAATGAGCAGTTCTTC. Looking up the rest from reference TRBV5-4 and TRBJ2-1 gives the full variable domain: ETGVTQSPTHLIKTRGQQVTLRCSSQSGHNTVSWYQQALGQGPQFIFQYYREEENGRGNFPPRFSGLQFPNYSSELNVNALELDDSALYLCASSLGQVVYNEQFFGPGTRLTVL.

The chain carries TRBV7-9 and TRBJ1-6; no firm D call. The CDR3 extends over 14 amino acids. The V gene's germline CDR1 is SEHNR and CDR2 FQNEAQ (reference sequence). The V end was cut by 5 bases, the J end by 7 bases, with 12 bases between. The CDR3 coding sequence is TGTGCCAGCAGCCGTTCCGCGGAAAATTCACCCCTCCACTTT. As protein: CASSRSAENSPLHF.

The V call is TRBV30, the J call TRBJ2-7; perhaps TRBD1 as D (5 bases). Germline CDR1 reads GTSNPN; CDR2 reads SVGIG (reference sequence). The V end lost 8 bases, the J end lost 4 bases, and 15 bases lay between the germline ends. This CDR3 is 12 amino acids long. Here the CDR3 DNA reads TGTGCCCTACGTCAGGGTACGTACGAGCAGTACTTC. Translated: CALRQGTYEQYF.

CDR3 bases: TGTGCCAGCAGTTACGTTGAGGGAAACATTCAGTACTTC. It codes for CASSYVEGNIQYF. The chain is built from TRBV6-6 and TRBJ2-4; D is possibly TRBD2 (5 bases). The CDR3 has 13 residues. Trimming removed 2 bases from V and 6 bases from J, with 8 bases in between. Germline assignment: CDR1 MNHNY and CDR2 SVGAGI (reference sequence).

The chain carries TRBV7-8 and TRBJ2-2; 7 bases agree with TRBD2. The CDR3 is made up of 14 amino acids. CDR1 SGHVS and CDR2 FQNEAQ come from the germline V gene. Trimming took 3 bases from V and 3 from J; bases not matched to a gene: 1. This CDR3 reads CASSFGGDTGELFF. In nucleotides, the CDR3 is TGTGCCAGCAGCTTTGGGGGGGACACCGGGGAGCTGTTTTTT. Full variable domain (missing parts from reference TRBV7-8 and TRBJ2-2): GAGVSQSPRYKVAKRGQDVALRCDPISGHVSLFWYQQALGQGPEFLTYFQNEAQLDKSGLPSDRFFAERPEGSVSTLKIQRTQQEDSAVYLCASSFGGDTGELFFGEGSRLTVL.

The V and J genes are TRBV18 and TRBJ2-1; possible D gene TRBD2, 6 bases. CDR3 length: 14 amino acids. Germline-derived CDR1 and CDR2 are KGHSH and LQKENI. V lost 4 bases, J lost 8 bases, and 15 bases lay in between. CDR3 sequence reads: CASSRLRGGDEQFF. The CDR3 DNA sequence: TGTGCCAGCTCACGATTGAGAGGCGGGGATGAGCAGTTCTTC.

The rearrangement uses TRBV27 and TRBJ2-3; D unresolved. The CDR3 is 14 amino acids. Germline V gene lookup returns CDR1 MNHEY and CDR2 SMNVEV (reference sequence). With 5 bases removed from V and 4 bases from J, the gap between germline ends came to 13 bases. The CDR3 DNA sequence: TGTGCCAGCAGTGACGACCCTCGGGCAGATACGCAGTATTTT. Translating it yields CASSDDPRADTQYF.

The chain has TRBV30 and TRBJ1-4; 9 positions match TRBD1. Unmatched junction bases numbered 11, after V lost 7 bases and J lost 8 bases. CDR1 and CDR2 (germline): GTSNPN, SVGIG (reference sequence). The CDR3 is made up of 14 amino acids. Written as DNA, the CDR3 is TGTGCCTATCAGAAACAGGGGGCGTTGGAAAAACTGTTTTTT. Amino acids: CAYQKQGALEKLFF. The whole variable domain, filled in from reference TRBV30 and TRBJ1-4, reads SQTIHQWPATLVQPVGSPLSLECTVEGTSNPNLYWYRQAAGRGLQLLFYSVGIGQISSEVPQNLSASRPQDRQFILSSKKLLLSDSGFYLCAYQKQGALEKLFFGSGTQLSVL.

The chain joins TRBV4-3 to TRBJ2-7, with a tentative D call TRBD1 (6 bases). V was clipped by 0 bases and J by 2 bases, with 11 bases between them. The CDR3 runs 15 residues. The V gene's germline CDR1 is LGHNA and CDR2 YSLEER. Written as DNA, the CDR3 is TGCGCCAGCAGCCAAGATGGGACACGGACCTACGAGCAGTACTTC. Translation gives CASSQDGTRTYEQYF.

The chain employs TRBV6-1 and TRBJ2-1, with 13 bases identical to TRBD2. V shed 7 bases, J shed 8 bases, and the junction held 8 bases outside the gene matches. This CDR3 is built from 15 residues. The germline gives CDR1 MNHNS, CDR2 SASEGT. Here the CDR3 reads CASNGLAGVVDEQFF. The CDR3 DNA sequence: TGTGCCAGCAACGGACTAGCGGGAGTTGTCGATGAGCAGTTCTTC.

This chain joins TRBV2 and TRBJ1-1, with 8 bases matching TRBD1. CDR1 is SNHLY and CDR2 is FYNNEI in the germline V gene. The trim removed 6 bases at V and 4 bases at J, leaving 13 bases unmatched. The CDR3 has 16 residues. The CDR3 protein is CASSGDRSRVGTEAFF. The CDR3 region has the DNA TGTGCCAGCAGCGGGGACAGGTCGAGGGTGGGCACTGAAGCTTTCTTT. Full variable domain (remainder filled in from reference TRBV2 and TRBJ1-1): EPEVTQTPSHQVTQMGQEVILRCVPISNHLYFYWYRQILGQKVEFLVSFYNNEISEKSEIFDDQFSVERPDGSNFTLKIRSTKLEDSAMYFCASSGDRSRVGTEAFFGQGTRLTVV.

The table lists this clone with a count of one. The chain employs TRBV5-8 and TRBJ1-1; no firm D call. Trimming removed 4 bases at V and 1 base at J, with 17 bases between. Germline CDR1 SGHTS, CDR2 YDEGEE. The CDR3 consists of 16 residues. CDR3 coding DNA: TGTGCCAGCAGCCCTATGGCCGGGATCTGGAACACTGAAGCTTTCTTT. Protein sequence: CASSPMAGIWNTEAFF.